This T cell receptor (beta chain) was captured in a study of blood T cell repertoires in COVID-19. Study-wide context: The analysed material was cDNA or gDNA that came from T cells, B-cell-depleted T cells, or PBMCs.

V lost 4 bases and J lost 6; bases outside the gene matches: 15. From germline, CDR1 is LGHDT and CDR2 YNNKEL (reference sequence). This CDR3 comprises 18 residues. The method was immunoSEQ multiplex PCR; TCRdb's version includes in-frame clones alone and lacks a portion of them. The repertoire holds fewer than 300,000 clones, around three quarters seen once, with about 3% in the top ten. This clone turned up a few times. Input material: peripheral blood. This clonotype originated in a woman of 80 years or more with acute or convalescent COVID-19. The chain links TRBV3-1 (or the pseudogene TRBV3-2) to TRBJ2-4, with 10 bases aligning to TRBD2. DNA of the CDR3: TGTGCCAGCAGCCTGTCCACCGTAGTAGCGGGGGGAGGAAACATTCAGTACTTC. Translated, it gives CASSLSTVVAGGGNIQYF.